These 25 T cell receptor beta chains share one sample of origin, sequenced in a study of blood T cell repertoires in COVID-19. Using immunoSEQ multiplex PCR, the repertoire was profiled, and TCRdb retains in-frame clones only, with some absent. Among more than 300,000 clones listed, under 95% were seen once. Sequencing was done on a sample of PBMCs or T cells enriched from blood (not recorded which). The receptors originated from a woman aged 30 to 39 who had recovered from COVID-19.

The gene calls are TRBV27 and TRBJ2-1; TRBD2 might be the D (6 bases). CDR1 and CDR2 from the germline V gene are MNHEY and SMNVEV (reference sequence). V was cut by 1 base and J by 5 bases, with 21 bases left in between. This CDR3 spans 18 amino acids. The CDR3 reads CASSLYPDLFSGNNEQFF. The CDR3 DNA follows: TGTGCCAGCAGTTTATATCCGGATCTGTTTAGCGGAAACAATGAGCAGTTCTTC.

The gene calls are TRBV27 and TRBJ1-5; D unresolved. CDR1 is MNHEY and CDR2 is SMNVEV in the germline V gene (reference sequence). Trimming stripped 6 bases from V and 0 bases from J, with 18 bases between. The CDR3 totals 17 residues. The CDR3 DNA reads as TGTGCCAGCAGCCTTCAATATGAGGACTATAGCAATCAGCCCCAGCATTTT. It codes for CASSLQYEDYSNQPQHF.

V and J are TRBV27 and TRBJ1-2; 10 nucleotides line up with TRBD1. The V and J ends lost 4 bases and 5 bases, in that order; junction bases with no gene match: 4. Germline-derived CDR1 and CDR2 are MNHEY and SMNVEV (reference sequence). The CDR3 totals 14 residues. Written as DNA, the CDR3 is TGTGCCAGCAGTTCGACAGGGGGCTGGTATGGCTACACCTTC. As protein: CASSSTGGWYGYTF.

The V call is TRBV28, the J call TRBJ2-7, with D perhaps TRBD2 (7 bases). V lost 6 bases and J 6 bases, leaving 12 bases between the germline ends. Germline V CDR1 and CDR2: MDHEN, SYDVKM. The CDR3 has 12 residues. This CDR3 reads CASSLGGLEQYF. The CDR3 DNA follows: TGTGCCAGCAGCCTGGGGGGGCTCGAGCAGTACTTC.

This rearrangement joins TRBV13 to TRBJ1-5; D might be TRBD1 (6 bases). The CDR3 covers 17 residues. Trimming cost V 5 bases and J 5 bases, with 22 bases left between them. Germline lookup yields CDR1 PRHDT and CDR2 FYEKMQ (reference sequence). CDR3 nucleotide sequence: TGTGCCAGCAGCCCTTCTCTCACAGGGAGAAGGTATCAGCCCCAGCATTTT. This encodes CASSPSLTGRRYQPQHF.

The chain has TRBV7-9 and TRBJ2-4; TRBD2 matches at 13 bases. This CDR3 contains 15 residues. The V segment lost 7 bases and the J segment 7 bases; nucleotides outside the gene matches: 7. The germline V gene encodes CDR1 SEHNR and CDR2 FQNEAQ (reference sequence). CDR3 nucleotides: TGTGCCAGCACCTGGACTAGCGGGGGCCGCAACATTCAGTACTTC. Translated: CASTWTSGGRNIQYF.

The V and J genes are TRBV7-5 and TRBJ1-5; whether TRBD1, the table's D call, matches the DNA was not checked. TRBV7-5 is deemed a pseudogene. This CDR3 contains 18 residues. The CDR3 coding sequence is TGTGCCAGAAGCGAGTGGCGGACAGGGCTAAATAGCAATCAGCCCCAGCATTTT. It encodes CARSEWRTGLNSNQPQHF.

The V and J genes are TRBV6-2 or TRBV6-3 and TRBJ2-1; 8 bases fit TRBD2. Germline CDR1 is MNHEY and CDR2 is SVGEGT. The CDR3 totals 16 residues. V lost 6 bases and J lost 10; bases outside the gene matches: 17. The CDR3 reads CASSLLPAGVGGEQFF. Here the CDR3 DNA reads TGTGCCAGCAGCCTACTACCAGCGGGAGTTGGCGGGGAGCAGTTCTTC.

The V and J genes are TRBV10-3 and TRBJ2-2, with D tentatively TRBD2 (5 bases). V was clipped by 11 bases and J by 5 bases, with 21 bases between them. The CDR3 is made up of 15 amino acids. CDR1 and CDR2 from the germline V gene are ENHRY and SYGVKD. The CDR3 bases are TGTGCCTCCACGGCGGGTGCGGCTCAGACCGGGGAGCTGTTTTTT. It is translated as CASTAGAAQTGELFF.

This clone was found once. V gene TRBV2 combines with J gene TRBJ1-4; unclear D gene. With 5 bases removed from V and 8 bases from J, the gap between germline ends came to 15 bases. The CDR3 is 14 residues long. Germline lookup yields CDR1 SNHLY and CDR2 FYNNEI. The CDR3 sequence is CASSRTGSGEKLFF. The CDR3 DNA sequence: TGTGCCAGCAGTCGGACCGGGAGCGGAGAAAAACTGTTTTTT. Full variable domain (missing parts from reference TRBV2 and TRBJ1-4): EPEVTQTPSHQVTQMGQEVILRCVPISNHLYFYWYRQILGQKVEFLVSFYNNEISEKSEIFDDQFSVERPDGSNFTLKIRSTKLEDSAMYFCASSRTGSGEKLFFGSGTQLSVL.

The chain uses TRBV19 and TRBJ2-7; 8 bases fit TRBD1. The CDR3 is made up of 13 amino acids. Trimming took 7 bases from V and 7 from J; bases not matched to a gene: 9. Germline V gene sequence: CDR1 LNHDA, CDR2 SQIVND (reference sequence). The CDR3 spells CASTPTGVGEQYF. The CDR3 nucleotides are TGTGCCAGTACCCCGACAGGGGTTGGGGAGCAGTACTTC.

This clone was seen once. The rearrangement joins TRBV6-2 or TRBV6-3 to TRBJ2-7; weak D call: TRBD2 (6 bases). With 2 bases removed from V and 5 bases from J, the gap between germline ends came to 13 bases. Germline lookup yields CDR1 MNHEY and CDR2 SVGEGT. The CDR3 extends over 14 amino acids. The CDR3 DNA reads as TGTGCCAGCAGTTACCTTAGCGGCCCCAACGAGCAGTACTTC. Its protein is CASSYLSGPNEQYF.

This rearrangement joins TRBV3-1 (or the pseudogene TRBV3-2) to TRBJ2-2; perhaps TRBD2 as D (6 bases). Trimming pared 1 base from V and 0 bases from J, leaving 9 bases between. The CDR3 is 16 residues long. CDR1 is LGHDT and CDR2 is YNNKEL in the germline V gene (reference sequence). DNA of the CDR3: TGTGCCAGCAGCCAAGTCGGGACTCCGAACACCGGGGAGCTGTTTTTT. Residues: CASSQVGTPNTGELFF.

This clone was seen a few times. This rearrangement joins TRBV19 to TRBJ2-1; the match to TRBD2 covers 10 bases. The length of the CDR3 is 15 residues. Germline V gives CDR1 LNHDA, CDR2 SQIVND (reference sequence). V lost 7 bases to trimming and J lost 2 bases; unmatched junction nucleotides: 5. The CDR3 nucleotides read TGTGCCAGTACCCCGAGCGGGGGGGCCTACAATGAGCAGTTCTTC. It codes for CASTPSGGAYNEQFF. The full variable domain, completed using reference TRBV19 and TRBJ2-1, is DGGITQSPKYLFRKEGQNVTLSCEQNLNHDAMYWYRQDPGQGLRLIYYSQIVNDFQKGDIAEGYSVSREKKESFPLTVTSAQKNPTAFYLCASTPSGGAYNEQFFGPGTRLTVL.

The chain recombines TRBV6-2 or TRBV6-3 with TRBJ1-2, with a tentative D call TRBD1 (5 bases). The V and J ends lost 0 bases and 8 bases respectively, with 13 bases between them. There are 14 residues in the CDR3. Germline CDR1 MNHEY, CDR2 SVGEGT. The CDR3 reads CASSYSMGGNGYTF. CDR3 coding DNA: TGTGCCAGCAGTTACTCGATGGGGGGAAACGGCTACACCTTC.

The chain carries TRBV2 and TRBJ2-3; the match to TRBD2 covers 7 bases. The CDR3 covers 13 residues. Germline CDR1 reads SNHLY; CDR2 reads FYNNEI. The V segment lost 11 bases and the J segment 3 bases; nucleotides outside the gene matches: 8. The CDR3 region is CASSGGATDTQYF. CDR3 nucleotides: TGTGCCTCCTCGGGGGGAGCAACAGATACGCAGTATTTT.

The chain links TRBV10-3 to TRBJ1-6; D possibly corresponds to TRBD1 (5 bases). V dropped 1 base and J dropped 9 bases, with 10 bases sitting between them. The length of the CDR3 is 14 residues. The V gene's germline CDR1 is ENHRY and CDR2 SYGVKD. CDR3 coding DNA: TGTGCCATCAGTGAGTGGCAGGGAAGTTCACCCCTCCACTTT. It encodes CAISEWQGSSPLHF.

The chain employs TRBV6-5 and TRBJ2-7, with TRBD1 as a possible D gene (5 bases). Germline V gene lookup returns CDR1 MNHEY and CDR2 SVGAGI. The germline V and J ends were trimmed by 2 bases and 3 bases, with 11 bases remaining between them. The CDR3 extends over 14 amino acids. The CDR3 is CASSYGAGNYEQYF. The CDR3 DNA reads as TGTGCCAGCAGTTACGGAGCAGGGAACTACGAGCAGTACTTC.

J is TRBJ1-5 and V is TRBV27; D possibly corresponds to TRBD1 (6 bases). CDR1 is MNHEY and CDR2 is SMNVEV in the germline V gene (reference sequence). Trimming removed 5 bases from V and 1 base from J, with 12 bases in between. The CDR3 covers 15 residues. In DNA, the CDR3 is TGTGCCAGCAGTAAGGACAGAAACAGCAATCAGCCCCAGCATTTT. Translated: CASSKDRNSNQPQHF.

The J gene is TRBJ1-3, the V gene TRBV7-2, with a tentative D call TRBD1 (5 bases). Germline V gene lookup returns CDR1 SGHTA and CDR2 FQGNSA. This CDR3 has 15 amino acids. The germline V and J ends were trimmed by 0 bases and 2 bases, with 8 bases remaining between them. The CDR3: CASSLAGGTGNTIYF. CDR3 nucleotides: TGTGCCAGCAGCTTAGCCGGGGGGACTGGAAACACCATATATTTT.

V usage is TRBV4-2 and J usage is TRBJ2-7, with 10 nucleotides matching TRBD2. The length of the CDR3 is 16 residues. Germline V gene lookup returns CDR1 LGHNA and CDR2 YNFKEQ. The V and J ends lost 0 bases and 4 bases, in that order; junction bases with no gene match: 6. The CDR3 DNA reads TGTGCCAGCAGCCAAGAAAAGCGGGGGGGCACATACGAGCAGTACTTC. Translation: CASSQEKRGGTYEQYF.

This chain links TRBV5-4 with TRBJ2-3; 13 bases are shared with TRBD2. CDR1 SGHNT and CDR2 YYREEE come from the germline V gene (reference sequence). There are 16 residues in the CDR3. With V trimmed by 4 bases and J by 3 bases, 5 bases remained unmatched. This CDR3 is CASSRRLAGGTDTQYF. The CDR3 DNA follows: TGTGCCAGCAGCCGACGACTAGCGGGGGGAACAGATACGCAGTATTTT.

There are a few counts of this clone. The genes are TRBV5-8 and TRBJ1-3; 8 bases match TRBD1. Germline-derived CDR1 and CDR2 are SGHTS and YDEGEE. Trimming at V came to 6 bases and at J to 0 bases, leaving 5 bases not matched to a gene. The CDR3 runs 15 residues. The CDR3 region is CASTRQGLSGNTIYF. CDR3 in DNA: TGTGCCAGCACCCGACAGGGGCTCTCTGGAAACACCATATATTTT.

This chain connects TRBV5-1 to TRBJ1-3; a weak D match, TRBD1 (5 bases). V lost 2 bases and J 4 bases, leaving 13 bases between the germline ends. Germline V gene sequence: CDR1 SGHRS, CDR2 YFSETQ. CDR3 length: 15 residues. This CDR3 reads CASSFLAGTGNTIYF. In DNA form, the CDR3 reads TGCGCCAGCAGCTTCCTCGCGGGGACGGGAAACACCATATATTTT.

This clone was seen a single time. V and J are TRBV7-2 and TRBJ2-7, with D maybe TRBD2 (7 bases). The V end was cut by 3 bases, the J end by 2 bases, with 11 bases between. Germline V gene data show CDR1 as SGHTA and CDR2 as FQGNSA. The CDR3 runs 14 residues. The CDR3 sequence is CASSFQGTTYEQYF. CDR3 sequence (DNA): TGTGCCAGCAGCTTTCAGGGGACTACCTACGAGCAGTACTTC.